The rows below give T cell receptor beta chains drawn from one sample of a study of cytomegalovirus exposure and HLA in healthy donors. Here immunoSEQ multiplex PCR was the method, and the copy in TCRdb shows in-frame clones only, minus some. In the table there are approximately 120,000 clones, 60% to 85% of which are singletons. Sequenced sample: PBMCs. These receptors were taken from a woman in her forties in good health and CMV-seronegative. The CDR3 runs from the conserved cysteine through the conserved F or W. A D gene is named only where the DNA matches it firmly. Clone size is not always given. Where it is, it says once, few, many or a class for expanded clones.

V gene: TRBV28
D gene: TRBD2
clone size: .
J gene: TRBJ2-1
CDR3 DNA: TGTGCCAGCAGTTTAACGGGACTAGCAGGAGTTCATGAGCAGTTCTTC
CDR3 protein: CASSLTGLAGVHEQFF

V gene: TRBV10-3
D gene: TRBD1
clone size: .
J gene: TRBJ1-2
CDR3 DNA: TGTGCCACGCGGGACAGGGATAACTATGGCTACACCTTC
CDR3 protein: CATRDRDNYGYTF

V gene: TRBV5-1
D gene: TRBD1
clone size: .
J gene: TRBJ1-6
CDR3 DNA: TGCGCCAGCAGACGCGGACAGGATAATTCACCCCTCCACTTT
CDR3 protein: CASRRGQDNSPLHF

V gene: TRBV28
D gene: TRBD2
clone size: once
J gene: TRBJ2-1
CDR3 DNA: TGTGCCAGCAGTAACTTAATCCCTCAGGTGCTAGCGGGCCGCTACAATGAGCAGTTCTTC
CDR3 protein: CASSNLIPQVLAGRYNEQFF

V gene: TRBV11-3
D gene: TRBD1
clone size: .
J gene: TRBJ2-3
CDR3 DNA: TGTGCCAGCAGCTTAACAGGGGAAGCCACAGATACGCAGTATTTT
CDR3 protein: CASSLTGEATDTQYF

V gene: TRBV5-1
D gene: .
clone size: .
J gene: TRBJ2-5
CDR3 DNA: TGCGCCAGCAGGACCGATCTTGGGCCCCAGTACTTC
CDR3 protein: CASRTDLGPQYF

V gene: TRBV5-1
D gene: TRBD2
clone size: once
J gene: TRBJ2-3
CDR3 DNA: TGCGCCAGCAGCGAACTAGCGGGAGCCCCAGATACGCAGTATTTT
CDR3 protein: CASSELAGAPDTQYF

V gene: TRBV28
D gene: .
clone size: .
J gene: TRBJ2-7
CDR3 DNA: TGTGCCAGCAGTTTGTGGGGGGAAACTTACGAGCAGTACTTC
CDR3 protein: CASSLWGETYEQYF

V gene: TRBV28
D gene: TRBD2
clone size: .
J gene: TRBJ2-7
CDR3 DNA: TGTGCCAGCAGTTTACCGGGACTAGCGGGAGATGGGGGCGAGCAGTACTTC
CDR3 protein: CASSLPGLAGDGGEQYF

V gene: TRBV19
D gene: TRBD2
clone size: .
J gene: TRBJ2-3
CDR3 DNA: TGTGCCAGTAGTTTACTAGCGGGAGGAAGAGATACGCAGTATTTT
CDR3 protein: CASSLLAGGRDTQYF

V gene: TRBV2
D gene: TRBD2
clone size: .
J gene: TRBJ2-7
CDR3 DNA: TGTGCCAGCAGTACCCTAGCGGGAGGCCTCTACGAGCAGTACTTC
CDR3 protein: CASSTLAGGLYEQYF

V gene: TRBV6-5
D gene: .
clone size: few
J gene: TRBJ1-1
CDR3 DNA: TGTGCCAGCGGCGACACAAGGAACACTGAAGCTTTCTTT
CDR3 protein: CASGDTRNTEAFF

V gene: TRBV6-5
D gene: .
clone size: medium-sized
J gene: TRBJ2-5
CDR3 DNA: TGTGCCAGCAGTTACTCGCGGGGACCAGAGACCCAGTACTTC
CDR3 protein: CASSYSRGPETQYF

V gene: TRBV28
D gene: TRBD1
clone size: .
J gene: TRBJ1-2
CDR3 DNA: TGTGCCAGCACCGGGACAGGGGGGGGCTATGGCTACACCTTC
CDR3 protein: CASTGTGGGYGYTF

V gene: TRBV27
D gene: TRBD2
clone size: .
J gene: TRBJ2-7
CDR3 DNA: TGTGCCAGCAGTACAGGACTAGCGGGAGCGTCCTCCTACGAGCAGTACTTC
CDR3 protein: CASSTGLAGASSYEQYF

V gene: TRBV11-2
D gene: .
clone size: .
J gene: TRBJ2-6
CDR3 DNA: TGTGCCAGCAGCCCCAGGTCCTCTGGGGCCAACGGCCTGACTTTC
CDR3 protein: CASSPRSSGANGLTF

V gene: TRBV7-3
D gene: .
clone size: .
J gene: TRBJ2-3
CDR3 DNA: TGTGCCAGCAGCCTGAGGGAAGGGGATACGCAGTATTTT
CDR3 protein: CASSLREGDTQYF

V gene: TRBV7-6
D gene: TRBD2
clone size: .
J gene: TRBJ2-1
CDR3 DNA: TGTGCCAGCAGCTTCCTTAGCGGGAGGACCTACAATGAGCAGTTCTTC
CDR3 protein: CASSFLSGRTYNEQFF

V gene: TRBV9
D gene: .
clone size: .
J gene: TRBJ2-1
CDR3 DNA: TGTGCCAGCACATGGGGGGACCCTTCAAATGAGCAGTTCTTC
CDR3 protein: CASTWGDPSNEQFF

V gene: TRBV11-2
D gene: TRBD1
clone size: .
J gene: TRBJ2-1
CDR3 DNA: TGTGCCAGCAGCTCTAATACAGGGGGATGGTACAATGAGCAGTTCTTC
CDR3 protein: CASSSNTGGWYNEQFF

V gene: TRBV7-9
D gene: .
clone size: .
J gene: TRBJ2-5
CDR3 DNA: TGTGCCAGCAGCTTAGGGGAGCCTGGGGAGCAGTACTTC
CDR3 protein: CASSLGEPGEQYF

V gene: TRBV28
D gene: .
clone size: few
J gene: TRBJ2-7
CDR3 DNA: TGTGCCAGCAGCCTCCAGGCGGGCGAGCAGTACTTC
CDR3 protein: CASSLQAGEQYF

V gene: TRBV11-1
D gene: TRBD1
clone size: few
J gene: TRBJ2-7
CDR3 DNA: TGTGCCAGCAGCACCCGACAGGGAACGACCTACGAGCAGTACTTC
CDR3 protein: CASSTRQGTTYEQYF

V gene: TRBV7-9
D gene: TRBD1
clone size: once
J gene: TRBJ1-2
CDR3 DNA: TGTGCCAGCAGCGCCAGACAGGGGGGCTATGGCTACACCTTC
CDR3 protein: CASSARQGGYGYTF

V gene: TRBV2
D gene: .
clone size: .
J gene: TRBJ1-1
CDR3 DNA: TGTGCCAGCAGTGCGGGGGACCGTTCAGCTTTCTTT
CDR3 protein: CASSAGDRSAFF

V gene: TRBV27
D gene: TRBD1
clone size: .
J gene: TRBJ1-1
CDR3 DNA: TGTGCCAGCAGTTTTTACAGGGGGGCGACTGAAGCTTTCTTT
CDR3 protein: CASSFYRGATEAFF

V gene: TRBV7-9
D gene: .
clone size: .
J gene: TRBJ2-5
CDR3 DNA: TGTGCCAGCAGCTTAGGAGGTCGGGGGAAAGAGACCCAGTACTTC
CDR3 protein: CASSLGGRGKETQYF

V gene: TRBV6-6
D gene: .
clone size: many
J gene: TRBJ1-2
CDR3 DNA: TGTGCCAGCAGTTGGGAGGGACGGCAGGGCTACACCTTC
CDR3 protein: CASSWEGRQGYTF

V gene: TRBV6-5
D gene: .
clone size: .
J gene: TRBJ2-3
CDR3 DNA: TGTGCCAGCAGTTACGGGAGCAGCACAGATACGCAGTATTTT
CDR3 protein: CASSYGSSTDTQYF

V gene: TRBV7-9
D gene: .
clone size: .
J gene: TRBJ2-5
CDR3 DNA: TGTGCCAGCAGCTCGCCGGGCCAAGAGACCCAGTACTTC
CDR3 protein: CASSSPGQETQYF

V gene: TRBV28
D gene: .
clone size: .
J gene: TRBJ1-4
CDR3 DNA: TGTGCCAGCAGTTCGACCGGGACTGGTGAAAAACTGTTTTTT
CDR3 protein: CASSSTGTGEKLFF

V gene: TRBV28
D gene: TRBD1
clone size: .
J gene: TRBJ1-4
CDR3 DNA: TGTGCCAGCAGGCCCGGGACAGGCTTGGGGAAACTGTTTTTT
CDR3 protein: CASRPGTGLGKLFF

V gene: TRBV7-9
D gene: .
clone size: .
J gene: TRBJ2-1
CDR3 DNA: TGTGCCAGCAGCTTATCGGGTCCCTACAATGAGCAGTTCTTC
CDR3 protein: CASSLSGPYNEQFF

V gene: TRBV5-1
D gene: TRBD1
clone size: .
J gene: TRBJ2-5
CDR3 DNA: TGCGCCAGCAGCCCACGGACAGGACAAGAGACCCAATACTTC
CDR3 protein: CASSPRTGQETQYF

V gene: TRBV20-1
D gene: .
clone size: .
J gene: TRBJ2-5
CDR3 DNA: TGCAGTGCTAAGACGGGAGAGACCCAGTACTTC
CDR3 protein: CSAKTGETQYF

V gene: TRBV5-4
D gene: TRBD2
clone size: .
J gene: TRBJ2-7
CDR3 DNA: TGTGCCAGCAGCCCGACCGGGACTAGGGCGGTCGAGCAGTACTTC
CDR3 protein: CASSPTGTRAVEQYF

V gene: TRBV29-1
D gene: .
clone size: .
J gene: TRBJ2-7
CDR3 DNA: TGCAGCACCCTAAAAAGTGACAGCTCTGAGCAGTACTTC
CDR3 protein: CSTLKSDSSEQYF

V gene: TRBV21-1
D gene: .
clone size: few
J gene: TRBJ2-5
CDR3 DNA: TGTGCCAGCAGCAAAGAATGGACAGAATCCCAAGAGACCCAGTACTTC
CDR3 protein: CASSKEWTESQETQYF

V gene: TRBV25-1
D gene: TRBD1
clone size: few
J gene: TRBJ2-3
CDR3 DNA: TGTGCCAGCAGTGAATTGGGGACAGGGGCGCGAACAGATACGCAGTATTTT
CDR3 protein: CASSELGTGARTDTQYF

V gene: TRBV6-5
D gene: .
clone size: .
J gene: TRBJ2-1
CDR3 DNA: TGTGCCAGCAGAAAGGGGATGGGTGAGCAGTTCTTC
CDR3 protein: CASRKGMGEQFF

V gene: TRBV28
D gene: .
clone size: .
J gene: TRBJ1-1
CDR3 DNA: TGTGCCAGCAGTCCATTGGACAGGAACACTGAAGCTTTCTTT
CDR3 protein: CASSPLDRNTEAFF

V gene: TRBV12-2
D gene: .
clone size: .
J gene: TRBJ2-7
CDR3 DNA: TGTGCAAGTCGCTCTCAGGGGGCTGGGTACGAGCAGTACTTC
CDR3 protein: CASRSQGAGYEQYF

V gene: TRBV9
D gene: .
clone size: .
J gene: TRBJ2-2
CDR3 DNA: TGTGCCAGCAGCCCTAGGCCACTACTGAACACCGGGGAGCTGTTTTTT
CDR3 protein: CASSPRPLLNTGELFF

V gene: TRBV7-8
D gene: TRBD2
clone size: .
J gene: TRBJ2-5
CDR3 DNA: TGTGCCAGCAGCTTAGAGGTTTTGGGGTCTAGCGGGGGTCCTGGCCCGTACTTC
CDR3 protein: CASSLEVLGSSGGPGPYF

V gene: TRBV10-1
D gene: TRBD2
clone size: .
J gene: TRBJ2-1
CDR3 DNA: TGCGCCAGCGGGACTAGCGGGAGCAATGAGCAGTTCTTC
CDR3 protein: CASGTSGSNEQFF